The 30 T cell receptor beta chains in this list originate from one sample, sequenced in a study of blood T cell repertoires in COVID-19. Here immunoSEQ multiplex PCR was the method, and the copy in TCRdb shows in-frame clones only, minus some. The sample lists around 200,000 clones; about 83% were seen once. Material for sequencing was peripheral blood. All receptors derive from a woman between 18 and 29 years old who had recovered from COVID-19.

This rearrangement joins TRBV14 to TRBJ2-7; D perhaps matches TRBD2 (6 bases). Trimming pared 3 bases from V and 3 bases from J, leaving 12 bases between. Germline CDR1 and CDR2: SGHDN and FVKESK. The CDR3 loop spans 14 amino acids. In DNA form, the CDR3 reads TGTGCCAGCAGCCAGTACCAGGGAGGCTACGAGCAGTACTTC. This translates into CASSQYQGGYEQYF.

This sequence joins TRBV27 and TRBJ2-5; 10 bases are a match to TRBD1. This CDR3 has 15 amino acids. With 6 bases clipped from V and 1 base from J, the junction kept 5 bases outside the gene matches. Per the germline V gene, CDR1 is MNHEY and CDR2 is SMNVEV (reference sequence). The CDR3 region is CASRGTGEPQETQYF. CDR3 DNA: TGTGCCAGCAGGGGGACAGGGGAGCCCCAAGAGACCCAGTACTTC.

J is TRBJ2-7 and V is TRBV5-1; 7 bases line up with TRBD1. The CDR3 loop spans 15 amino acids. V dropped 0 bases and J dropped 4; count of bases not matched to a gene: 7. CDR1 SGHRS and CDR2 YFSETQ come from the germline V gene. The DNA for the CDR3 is TGCGCCAGCAGCTTGGCCGCGACAGGGCTGTACGAGCAGTACTTC. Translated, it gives CASSLAATGLYEQYF.

The CDR3 nucleotides are TGTGCCAGCAGCCAAGAAACCCCACCAGTGGCTTTCTTT. Its protein product is CASSQETPPVAFF. The chain uses TRBV14 and TRBJ1-1; D remains unclear. Germline lookup yields CDR1 SGHDN and CDR2 FVKESK. The CDR3 sequence is 13 residues long. V dropped 0 bases and J dropped 11 bases, with 13 bases sitting between them.

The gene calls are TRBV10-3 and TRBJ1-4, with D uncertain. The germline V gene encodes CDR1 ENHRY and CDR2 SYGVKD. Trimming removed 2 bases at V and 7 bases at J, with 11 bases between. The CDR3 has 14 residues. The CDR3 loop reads CAISEVNSREKLFF. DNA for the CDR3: TGTGCCATCAGTGAGGTCAATAGTCGTGAAAAACTGTTTTTT.

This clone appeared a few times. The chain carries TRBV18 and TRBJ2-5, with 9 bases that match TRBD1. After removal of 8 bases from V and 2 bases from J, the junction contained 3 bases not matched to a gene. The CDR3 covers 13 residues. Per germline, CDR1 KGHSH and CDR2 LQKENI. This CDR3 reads CASNRGRQETQYF. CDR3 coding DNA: TGTGCCAGCAACAGGGGGCGACAAGAGACCCAGTACTTC.

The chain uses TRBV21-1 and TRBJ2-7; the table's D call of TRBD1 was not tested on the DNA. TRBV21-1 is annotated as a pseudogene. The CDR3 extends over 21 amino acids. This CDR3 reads CASSKALGPQGGPPPIYEQYV. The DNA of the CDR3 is TGTGCCAGCAGCAAAGCCTTAGGCCCCCAGGGGGGCCCCCCCCCTATCTACGAGCAGTACGTC.

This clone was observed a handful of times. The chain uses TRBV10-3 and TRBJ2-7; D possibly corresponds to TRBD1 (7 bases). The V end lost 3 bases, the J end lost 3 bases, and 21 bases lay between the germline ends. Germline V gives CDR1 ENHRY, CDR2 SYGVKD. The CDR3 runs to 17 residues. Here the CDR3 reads CAISDPPGGQFFYEQYF. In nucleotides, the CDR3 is TGTGCCATCAGTGACCCACCCGGGGGACAGTTTTTCTACGAGCAGTACTTC.

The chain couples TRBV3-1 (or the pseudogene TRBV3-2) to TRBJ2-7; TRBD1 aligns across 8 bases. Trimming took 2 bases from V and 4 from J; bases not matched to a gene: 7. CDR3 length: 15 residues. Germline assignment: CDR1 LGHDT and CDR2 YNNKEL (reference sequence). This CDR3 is CASSQRWQGAYEQYF. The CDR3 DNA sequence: TGTGCCAGCAGCCAAAGATGGCAGGGGGCTTACGAGCAGTACTTC.

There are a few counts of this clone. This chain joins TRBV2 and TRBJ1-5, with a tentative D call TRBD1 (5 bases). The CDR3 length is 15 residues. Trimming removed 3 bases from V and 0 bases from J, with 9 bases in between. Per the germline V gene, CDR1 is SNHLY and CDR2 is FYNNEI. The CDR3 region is CASSDRGISNQPQHF. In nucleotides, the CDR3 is TGTGCCAGCAGTGATAGGGGCATTAGCAATCAGCCCCAGCATTTT.

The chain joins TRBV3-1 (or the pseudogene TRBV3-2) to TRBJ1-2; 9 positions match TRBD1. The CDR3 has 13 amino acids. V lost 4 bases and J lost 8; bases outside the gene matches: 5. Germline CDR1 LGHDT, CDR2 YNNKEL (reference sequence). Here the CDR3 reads CASSLQGAEGYTF. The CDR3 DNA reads TGTGCCAGCAGCCTACAGGGGGCGGAGGGCTACACCTTC.

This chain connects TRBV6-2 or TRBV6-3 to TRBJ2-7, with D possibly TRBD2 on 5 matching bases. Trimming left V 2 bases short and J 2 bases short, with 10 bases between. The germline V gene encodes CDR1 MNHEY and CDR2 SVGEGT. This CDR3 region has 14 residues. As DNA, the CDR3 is TGTGCCAGCAGTTACGGGCGGGCAGCCTACGAGCAGTACGTC. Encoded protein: CASSYGRAAYEQYV.

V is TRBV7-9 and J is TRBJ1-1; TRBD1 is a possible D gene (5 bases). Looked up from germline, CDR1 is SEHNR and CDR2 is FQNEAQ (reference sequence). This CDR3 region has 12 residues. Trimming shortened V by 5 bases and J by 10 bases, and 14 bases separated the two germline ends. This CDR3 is CASSPTGVGAFF. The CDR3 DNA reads TGTGCCAGCAGCCCGACGGGGGTTGGAGCTTTCTTT.

Here the CDR3 reads CASSASGSSYNEQFF. CDR3 DNA: TGTGCCAGCAGTGCGAGCGGGAGCTCCTACAATGAGCAGTTCTTC. The rearrangement uses TRBV2 and TRBJ2-1, with 8 bases that match TRBD2. Germline-derived CDR1 and CDR2 are SNHLY and FYNNEI. The CDR3 length is 15 residues. J gave up 0 bases and V 4 bases, and 2 bases lay outside the gene matches.

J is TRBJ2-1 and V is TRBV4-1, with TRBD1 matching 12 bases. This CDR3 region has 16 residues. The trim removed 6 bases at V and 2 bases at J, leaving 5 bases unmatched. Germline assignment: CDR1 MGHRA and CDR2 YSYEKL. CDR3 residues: CASRGGQGATYNEQFF. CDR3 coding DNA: TGCGCCAGCAGAGGGGGACAGGGGGCCACCTACAATGAGCAGTTCTTC.

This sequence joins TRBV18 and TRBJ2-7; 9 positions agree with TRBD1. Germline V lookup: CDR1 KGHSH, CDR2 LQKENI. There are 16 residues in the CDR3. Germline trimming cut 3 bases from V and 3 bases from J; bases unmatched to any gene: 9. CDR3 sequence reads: CASSPTGTGSHYEQYV. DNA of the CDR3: TGTGCCAGCTCACCGACCGGGACAGGGTCCCACTACGAGCAGTACGTC.

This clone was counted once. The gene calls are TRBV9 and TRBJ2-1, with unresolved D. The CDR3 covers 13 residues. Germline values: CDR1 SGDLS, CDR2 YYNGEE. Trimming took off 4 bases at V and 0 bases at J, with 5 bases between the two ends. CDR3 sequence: CASSPGSYNEQFF. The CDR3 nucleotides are TGTGCCAGCAGCCCGGGCTCCTACAATGAGCAGTTCTTC.

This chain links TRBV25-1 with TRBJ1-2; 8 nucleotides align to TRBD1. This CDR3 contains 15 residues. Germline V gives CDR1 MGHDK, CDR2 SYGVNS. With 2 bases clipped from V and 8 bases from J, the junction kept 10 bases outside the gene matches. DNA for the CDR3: TGTGCCAGCAGTGAACCGGGACAGGATTCTTCCGGCTACACCTTC. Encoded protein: CASSEPGQDSSGYTF.

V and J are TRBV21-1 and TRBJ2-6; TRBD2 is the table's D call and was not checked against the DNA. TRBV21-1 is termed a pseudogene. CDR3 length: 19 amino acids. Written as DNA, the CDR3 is TGTGCCAGCAGCTCCTCCCCCGGGAGGGGAATCTCTGGGGCCAACGTCCTGACTTTC. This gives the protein CASSSSPGRGISGANVLTF.

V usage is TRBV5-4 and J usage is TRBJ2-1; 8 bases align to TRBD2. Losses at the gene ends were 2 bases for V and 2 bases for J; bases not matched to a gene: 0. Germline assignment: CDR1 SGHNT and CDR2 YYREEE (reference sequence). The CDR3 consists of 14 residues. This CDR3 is CASSLAGAYNEQFF. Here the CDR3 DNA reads TGTGCCAGCAGCTTAGCGGGGGCCTACAATGAGCAGTTCTTC.

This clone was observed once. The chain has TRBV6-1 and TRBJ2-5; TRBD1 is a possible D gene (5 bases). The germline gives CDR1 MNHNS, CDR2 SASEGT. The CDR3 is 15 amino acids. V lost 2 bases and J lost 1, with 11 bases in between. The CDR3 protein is CASSEKVTAQETQYF. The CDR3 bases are TGTGCCAGCAGTGAAAAGGTGACAGCCCAAGAGACCCAGTACTTC.

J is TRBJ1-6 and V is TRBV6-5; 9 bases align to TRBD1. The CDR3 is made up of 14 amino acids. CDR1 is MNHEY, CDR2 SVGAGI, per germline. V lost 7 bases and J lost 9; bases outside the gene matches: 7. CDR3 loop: CASTEDRGGSPLHF. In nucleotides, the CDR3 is TGTGCCAGCACCGAGGACAGGGGAGGTTCACCCCTCCACTTT.

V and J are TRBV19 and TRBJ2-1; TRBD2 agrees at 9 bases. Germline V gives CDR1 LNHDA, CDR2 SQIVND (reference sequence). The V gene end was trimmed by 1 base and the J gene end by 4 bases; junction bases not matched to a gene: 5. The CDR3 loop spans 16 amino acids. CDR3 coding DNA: TGTGCCAGTAGTATAGCCCTTAGCGGGAGTTACAATGAGCAGTTCTTC. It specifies CASSIALSGSYNEQFF.

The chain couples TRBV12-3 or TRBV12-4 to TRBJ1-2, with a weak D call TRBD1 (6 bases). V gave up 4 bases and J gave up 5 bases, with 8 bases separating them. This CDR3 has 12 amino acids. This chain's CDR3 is CASSSGTYGYTF. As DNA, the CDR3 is TGTGCCAGCAGTTCAGGGACATATGGCTACACCTTC.

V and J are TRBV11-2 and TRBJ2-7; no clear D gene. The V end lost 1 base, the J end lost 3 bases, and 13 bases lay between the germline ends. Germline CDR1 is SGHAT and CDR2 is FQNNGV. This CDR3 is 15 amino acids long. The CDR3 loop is CASSLGSSVRYEQYF. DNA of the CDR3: TGTGCCAGCAGCTTAGGAAGCTCGGTCCGCTACGAGCAGTACTTC.

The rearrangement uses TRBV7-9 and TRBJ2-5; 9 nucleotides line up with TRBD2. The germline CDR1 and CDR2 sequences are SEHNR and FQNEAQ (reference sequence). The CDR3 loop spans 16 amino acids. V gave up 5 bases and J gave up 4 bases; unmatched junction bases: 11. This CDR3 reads CASSPRLAEILETQYF. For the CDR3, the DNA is TGTGCCAGCAGCCCCAGACTAGCGGAAATACTAGAGACCCAGTACTTC.

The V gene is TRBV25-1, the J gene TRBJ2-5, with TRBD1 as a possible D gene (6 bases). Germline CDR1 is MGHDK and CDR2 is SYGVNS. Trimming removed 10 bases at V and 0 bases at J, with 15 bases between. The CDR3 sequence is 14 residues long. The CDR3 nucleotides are TGTGCCACCAACCCGGACAGTTACCAAGAGACCCAGTACTTC. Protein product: CATNPDSYQETQYF.

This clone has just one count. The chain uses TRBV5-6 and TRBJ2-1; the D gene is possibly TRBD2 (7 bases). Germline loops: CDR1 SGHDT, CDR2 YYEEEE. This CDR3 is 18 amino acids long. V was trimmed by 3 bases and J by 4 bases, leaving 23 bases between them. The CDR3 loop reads CASSSSLGEGGWYNEQFF. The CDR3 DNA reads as TGTGCCAGCAGCTCCTCCCTAGGGGAGGGGGGGTGGTACAATGAGCAGTTCTTC.

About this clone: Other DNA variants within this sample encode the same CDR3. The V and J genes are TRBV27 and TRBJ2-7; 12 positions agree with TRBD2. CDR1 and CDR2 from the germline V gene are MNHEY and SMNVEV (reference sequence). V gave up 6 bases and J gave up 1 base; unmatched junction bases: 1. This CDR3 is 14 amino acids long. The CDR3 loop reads CASRLAGGSYEQYV. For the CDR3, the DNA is TGTGCCAGCAGACTAGCGGGAGGTTCCTACGAGCAGTACGTC.

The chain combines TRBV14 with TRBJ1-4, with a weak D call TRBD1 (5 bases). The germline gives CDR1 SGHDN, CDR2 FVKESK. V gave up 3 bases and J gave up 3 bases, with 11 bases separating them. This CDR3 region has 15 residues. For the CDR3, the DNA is TGTGCCAGCAGCCATTGGGGCGGCTCTAATGAAAAACTGTTTTTT. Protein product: CASSHWGGSNEKLFF. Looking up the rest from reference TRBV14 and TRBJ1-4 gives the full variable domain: EAGVTQFPSHSVIEKGQTVTLRCDPISGHDNLYWYRRVMGKEIKFLLHFVKESKQDESGMPNNRFLAERTGGTYSTLKVQPAELEDSGVYFCASSHWGGSNEKLFFGSGTQLSVL.